These 28 T cell receptor beta chains came from one sample sequenced in a study of shared clonotypes between healthy human individuals. CD45RO-negative CD8 cells positively selected for CCR7 made up the naive population, which excluded terminally differentiated effector memory CD45RA+ cells. Measured with immunoSEQ multiplex PCR; TCRdb has only the in-frame clones, and not every one. The top ten clones hold 1.2% of a sample with some 2 million clones, less than 95% of them seen once. Source material: naive CD8+ T cells sorted from blood. Source of these receptors: a man aged 18 to 29 in good health.

The chain carries TRBV2 and TRBJ2-1; 10 nucleotides agree with TRBD2. V trimming: 2 bases; J trimming: 4 bases; junction bases outside the gene matches: 5. Germline CDR1 reads SNHLY; CDR2 reads FYNNEI. This CDR3 is built from 16 residues. DNA for the CDR3: TGTGCCAGCAGTGAACCGGGACTAGCGAGATACAATGAGCAGTTCTTC. Residues: CASSEPGLARYNEQFF. Full variable domain (remainder filled in from reference TRBV2 and TRBJ2-1): EPEVTQTPSHQVTQMGQEVILRCVPISNHLYFYWYRQILGQKVEFLVSFYNNEISEKSEIFDDQFSVERPDGSNFTLKIRSTKLEDSAMYFCASSEPGLARYNEQFFGPGTRLTVL.

The J gene is TRBJ1-6, the V gene TRBV5-1; possibly TRBD1 for D (5 bases). Germline loops: CDR1 SGHRS, CDR2 YFSETQ. This CDR3 is built from 13 residues. V was clipped by 0 bases and J by 9 bases, with 7 bases between them. The CDR3 region has the DNA TGCGCCAGCAGCTTGGGTGGGGGTTCACCCCTCCACTTT. It encodes CASSLGGGSPLHF.

The chain carries TRBV27 and TRBJ2-7; 9 bases are a match to TRBD1. J was trimmed by 4 bases and V by 8 bases; bases with no gene match: 18. The CDR3 has 17 residues. Germline CDR1 and CDR2: MNHEY and SMNVEV (reference sequence). The CDR3 DNA is TGTGCCAGCGGCCCTACCTCCTTTGGGACAGGGACGTACGAGCAGTACTTC. Its protein is CASGPTSFGTGTYEQYF.

The rearrangement joins TRBV6-1 to TRBJ1-5; no clear D. Trimming cost V 2 bases and J 1 base, with 9 bases left between them. CDR1 and CDR2 (germline): MNHNS, SASEGT. CDR3 length equals 15 residues. The CDR3 bases are TGTGCCAGCAGTGAATTTGGGAGAAGCAATCAGCCCCAGCATTTT. Its protein product is CASSEFGRSNQPQHF.

The rearrangement uses TRBV11-3 and TRBJ1-1, with D unclear. The CDR3 runs to 13 residues. From germline, CDR1 is SGHNT and CDR2 YENEEA. V dropped 4 bases and J dropped 4 bases, with 10 bases sitting between them. In DNA form, the CDR3 reads TGTGCCAGCAGCTCCTCTTATGGCACTGAAGCTTTCTTT. Translating it yields CASSSSYGTEAFF.

CDR3 protein: CAGTENEQFF. The CDR3 region has the DNA TGTGCAGGAACAGAAAATGAGCAGTTCTTC. This rearrangement joins TRBV7-9 to TRBJ2-1; D is uncertain. CDR3 length: 10 residues. The germline CDR1 and CDR2 sequences are SEHNR and FQNEAQ (reference sequence). Variable domain in full (rest from reference TRBV7-9 and TRBJ2-1): DTGVSQNPRHKITKRGQNVTFRCDPISEHNRLYWYRQTLGQGPEFLTYFQNEAQLEKSRLLSDRFSAERPKGSFSTLEIQRTEQGDSAMYLCAGTENEQFFGPGTRLTVL.

The chain uses TRBV6-1 and TRBJ1-6; 8 positions match TRBD1. CDR3 length: 13 residues. CDR1 and CDR2 from the germline V gene are MNHNS and SASEGT. Unmatched junction bases numbered 3, after V lost 7 bases and J lost 7 bases. DNA for the CDR3: TGTGCCAGCAAGGACAGGGAAAATTCACCCCTCCACTTT. Protein sequence: CASKDRENSPLHF.

This chain connects TRBV28 to TRBJ2-7; 7 nucleotides agree with TRBD1. Germline trimming cut 4 bases from V and 7 bases from J; bases unmatched to any gene: 10. Per germline, CDR1 MDHEN and CDR2 SYDVKM. The CDR3 covers 14 residues. The CDR3: CASSSQGENLEQYF. The CDR3 DNA follows: TGTGCCAGCAGTTCCCAGGGGGAAAATTTGGAGCAGTACTTC.

The gene calls are TRBV4-1 and TRBJ1-2, with D perhaps matching TRBD1 (5 bases). CDR3 length: 15 amino acids. The germline V gene encodes CDR1 MGHRA and CDR2 YSYEKL. Deletions cut 4 bases from V and 7 bases from J, with 19 bases between. CDR3 DNA: TGCGCCAGCAGCCCTCGCCAAGGGGTACAAGGTGGCTACACCTTC. It encodes CASSPRQGVQGGYTF.

This clone was seen a single time. The chain couples TRBV20-1 to TRBJ2-2; no clear D gene. Trimming took off 6 bases at V and 7 bases at J, with 9 bases between the two ends. Germline CDR1 reads DFQATT; CDR2 reads SNEGSKA (reference sequence). There are 11 residues in the CDR3. CDR3 in DNA: TGCAGTGCCACCCATGGCGGGGAGCTGTTTTTT. The encoded protein is CSATHGGELFF.

As concerns this clone: Other DNA sequences in the sample encode the same CDR3. Here the CDR3 reads CASSPGYNEQFF. CDR3 bases: TGTGCCAGCAGCCCGGGGTACAATGAGCAGTTCTTC. The rearrangement joins TRBV27 to TRBJ2-1; tentatively, D is TRBD2 (5 bases). The CDR3 consists of 12 residues. The V gene's germline CDR1 is MNHEY and CDR2 SMNVEV (reference sequence). Trimming left V 6 bases short and J 4 bases short, with 7 bases between.

J is TRBJ2-3 and V is TRBV7-9; possible D gene TRBD1, 6 bases. From germline, CDR1 is SEHNR and CDR2 FQNEAQ (reference sequence). The V gene lost 5 bases and the J gene lost 0 bases, with 12 bases spanning the gap. CDR3 length: 15 residues. CDR3 protein: CASSPRTASTDTQYF. The CDR3 coding sequence is TGTGCCAGCAGCCCACGGACAGCTAGCACAGATACGCAGTATTTT.

The chain is built from TRBV4-1 and TRBJ1-1; D may be TRBD1 (5 bases). This CDR3 is built from 15 residues. Germline V gene data show CDR1 as MGHRA and CDR2 as YSYEKL. The V and J ends lost 4 bases and 1 base respectively, with 13 bases between them. CDR3 nucleotides: TGCGCCAGCAGCCGAGAGGGGAAGCCGAACACTGAAGCTTTCTTT. It is translated as CASSREGKPNTEAFF.

This rearrangement joins TRBV13 to TRBJ2-5; D may be TRBD2 (7 bases). Per germline, CDR1 PRHDT and CDR2 FYEKMQ (reference sequence). V shed 5 bases and J shed 0 bases, with 16 bases lying between them. The CDR3 extends over 16 amino acids. The CDR3 spells CASSTRGGTNQETQYF. CDR3 DNA: TGTGCCAGCAGCACGAGGGGGGGAACGAACCAAGAGACCCAGTACTTC. Complete variable domain (other parts from reference TRBV13 and TRBJ2-5): AAGVIQSPRHLIKEKRETATLKCYPIPRHDTVYWYQQGPGQDPQFLISFYEKMQSDKGSIPDRFSAQQFSDYHSELNMSSLELGDSALYFCASSTRGGTNQETQYFGPGTRLLVL.

About this clone itself: Other DNA sequences in this sample translate to the same CDR3. This chain connects TRBV27 to TRBJ1-3; unclear D gene. The CDR3 has 12 amino acids. The germline CDR1 and CDR2 sequences are MNHEY and SMNVEV (reference sequence). Trimming shortened V by 8 bases and J by 0 bases, and 5 bases separated the two germline ends. In DNA, the CDR3 is TGTGCCAGCGGGAGCTCTGGAAACACCATATATTTT. Translation: CASGSSGNTIYF.

The V call is TRBV9, the J call TRBJ1-6; D perhaps matches TRBD1 (6 bases). The CDR3 has 16 residues. Trimming left V 4 bases short and J 5 bases short, with 16 bases between. Per germline, CDR1 SGDLS and CDR2 YYNGEE. The CDR3: CASSPRTGADNSPLHF. In DNA, the CDR3 is TGTGCCAGCAGCCCCCGGACGGGGGCCGATAATTCACCCCTCCACTTT.

This clone came up once. The rearrangement links TRBV27 to TRBJ2-7, with unresolved D. This CDR3 is built from 13 residues. Looked up from germline, CDR1 is MNHEY and CDR2 is SMNVEV (reference sequence). V lost 4 bases and J lost 2, with 9 bases in between. The CDR3 reads CASSWAPAYEQYF. The CDR3, as DNA: TGTGCCAGCAGTTGGGCGCCTGCCTACGAGCAGTACTTC.

This chain links TRBV19 with TRBJ2-1; TRBD1 might be the D (7 bases). Germline lookup yields CDR1 LNHDA and CDR2 SQIVND (reference sequence). There are 20 residues in the CDR3. The V gene lost 3 bases and the J gene lost 3 bases, with 27 bases spanning the gap. Written as DNA, the CDR3 is TGTGCCAGTAGTATGAGAGCAGGGGGGCGACGTAGAGATGACTACAATGAGCAGTTCTTC. Translated, it gives CASSMRAGGRRRDDYNEQFF.

This clone showed up just once. The V and J genes are TRBV6-6 and TRBJ1-4, with TRBD1 as a possible D gene (5 bases). With 0 bases removed from V and 7 bases from J, the gap between germline ends came to 12 bases. The CDR3 extends over 15 amino acids. Germline CDR1 MNHNY, CDR2 SVGAGI (reference sequence). For the CDR3, the DNA is TGTGCCAGCAGTTACTCGTCGGGGGGGGGTGAAAAACTGTTTTTT. Protein: CASSYSSGGGEKLFF.

This chain connects TRBV4-3 to TRBJ2-1, with a tentative D call TRBD2 (6 bases). Germline V gene sequence: CDR1 LGHNA, CDR2 YSLEER. The CDR3 is made up of 21 amino acids. Between the trimmed V and J ends, which lost 4 bases and 2 bases, there was a span of 30 bases. This CDR3 reads CASSPSSLAPIRFGPYNEQFF. The CDR3 nucleotides read TGCGCCAGCAGCCCGTCATCCCTAGCGCCGATCCGATTTGGGCCCTACAATGAGCAGTTCTTC.

J is TRBJ2-4 and V is TRBV27; possible D gene TRBD2, 6 bases. The CDR3 length is 13 residues. Germline CDR1 is MNHEY and CDR2 is SMNVEV (reference sequence). V gave up 8 bases and J gave up 0 bases, with 8 bases separating them. The CDR3 loop is CASGGVAKNIQYF. Written as DNA, the CDR3 is TGTGCCAGCGGCGGGGTAGCCAAAAACATTCAGTACTTC.

This CDR3 is CASSYFQGDEKLFF. DNA for the CDR3: TGTGCCAGCAGTTACTTCCAGGGGGATGAAAAACTGTTTTTT. The rearrangement uses TRBV6-5 and TRBJ1-4, with 7 nucleotides matching TRBD1. Germline V CDR1 and CDR2: MNHEY, SVGAGI. CDR3 size: 14 residues. After removal of 1 base from V and 6 bases from J, the junction contained 2 bases not matched to a gene.

This clone was detected only once. The rearrangement uses TRBV5-1 and TRBJ1-1, with 10 bases matching TRBD1. The CDR3 consists of 13 residues. V was clipped by 4 bases and J by 7 bases; unmatched bases: 4. Germline values: CDR1 SGHRS, CDR2 YFSETQ. CDR3 DNA: TGCGCCAGCAGCCAGGGACAGGGGATTGAAGCTTTCTTT. Encoded protein: CASSQGQGIEAFF.

V and J are TRBV6-5 and TRBJ1-1; TRBD1 might be the D (5 bases). From germline, CDR1 is MNHEY and CDR2 SVGAGI. V lost 2 bases and J lost 3, with 7 bases in between. The CDR3 totals 13 residues. CDR3 in amino acids: CASSYGADTEAFF. CDR3 coding DNA: TGTGCCAGCAGTTACGGGGCAGACACTGAAGCTTTCTTT.

The chain combines TRBV28 with TRBJ2-4; tentative D call: TRBD2 (6 bases). The germline gives CDR1 MDHEN, CDR2 SYDVKM. Trimming shortened V by 6 bases and J by 2 bases, and 20 bases separated the two germline ends. The CDR3 loop spans 17 amino acids. The CDR3 nucleotides read TGTGCCAGCAGCCCTTCCCCCTGGGGGAGGACCAAAAACATTCAGTACTTC. Residues: CASSPSPWGRTKNIQYF.

The J gene is TRBJ1-5, the V gene TRBV27; 7 positions match TRBD1. Germline V gives CDR1 MNHEY, CDR2 SMNVEV (reference sequence). The CDR3 consists of 14 residues. With 2 bases clipped from V and 5 bases from J, the junction kept 3 bases outside the gene matches. DNA of the CDR3: TGTGCCAGCAGTTTAAGAGACAGGGATCAGCCCCAGCATTTT. Protein product: CASSLRDRDQPQHF.

This chain uses TRBV28 with TRBJ2-7, with D possibly matching TRBD1 (5 bases). This CDR3 is built from 15 residues. Trimming pared 4 bases from V and 2 bases from J, leaving 15 bases between. Germline loops: CDR1 MDHEN, CDR2 SYDVKM. The CDR3 DNA is TGTGCCAGCAGTTCCCCTCTCAGGGTAGCCTACGAGCAGTACTTC. Translating it yields CASSSPLRVAYEQYF.

The chain has TRBV27 and TRBJ2-1; 10 bases line up with TRBD2. V shed 10 bases and J 7 bases; nucleotides not matched to a gene: 7. Germline CDR1 reads MNHEY; CDR2 reads SMNVEV (reference sequence). The CDR3 is made up of 13 amino acids. The CDR3 DNA reads as TGTGCCACCGCTAGCGGGAGTGGGAATGAGCAGTTCTTC. As protein: CATASGSGNEQFF.